This paragraph covers one T cell receptor beta chain sequence. Its antigen remains unidentified. The data were obtained in a study of cytomegalovirus exposure and HLA in healthy donors. Regarding the study as a whole: Presence/absence analyses treated sequencing depth as roughly uniform across donors. Several of the most significant clusters appeared, in a later analysis, to be linked to common viral pathogens. Previously analyzed data showed that most TCR beta V segments were productive at a frequency of about 87% or about 30%.

The study ran its PCR with 60 Vbeta and 13 Jbeta primers. Method: immunoSEQ multiplex PCR; TCRdb's copy keeps in-frame clones and lacks some. This repertoire includes approximately 54,000 clones. The CDR3 is 15 amino acids. Trimming at V came to 5 bases and at J to 0 bases, leaving 4 bases not matched to a gene. Germline V lookup: CDR1 MNHEY, CDR2 SMNVEV (reference sequence). This rearrangement joins TRBV27 to TRBJ2-7, with TRBD1 identical over 10 bases. The specimen was PBMCs. The clonotype comes from a woman between 40 and 50 years old in good health and CMV-seronegative. CDR3 in amino acids: CASSGRTGGSYEQYF. The CDR3 DNA reads TGTGCCAGCAGTGGTCGGACAGGGGGCTCCTACGAGCAGTACTTC.